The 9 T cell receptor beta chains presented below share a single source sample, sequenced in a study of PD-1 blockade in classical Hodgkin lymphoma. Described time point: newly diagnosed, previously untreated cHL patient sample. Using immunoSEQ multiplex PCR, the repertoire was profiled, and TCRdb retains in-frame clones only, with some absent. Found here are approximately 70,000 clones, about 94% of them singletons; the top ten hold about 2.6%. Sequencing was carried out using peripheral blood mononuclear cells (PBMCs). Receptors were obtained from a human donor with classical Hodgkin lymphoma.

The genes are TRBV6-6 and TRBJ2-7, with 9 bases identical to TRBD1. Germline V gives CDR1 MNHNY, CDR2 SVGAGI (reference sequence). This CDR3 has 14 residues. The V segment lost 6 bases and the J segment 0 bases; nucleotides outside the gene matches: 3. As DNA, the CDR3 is TGTGCCAGCAGGGGACAGGGCAGCTCCTACGAGCAGTACTTC. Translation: CASRGQGSSYEQYF.

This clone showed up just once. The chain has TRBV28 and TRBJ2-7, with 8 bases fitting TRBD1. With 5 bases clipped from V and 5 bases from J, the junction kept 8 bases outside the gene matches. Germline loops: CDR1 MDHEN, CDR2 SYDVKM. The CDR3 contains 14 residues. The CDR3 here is CASSPGGFINEQYF. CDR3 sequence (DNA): TGTGCCAGCAGTCCAGGGGGCTTCATAAACGAGCAGTACTTC.

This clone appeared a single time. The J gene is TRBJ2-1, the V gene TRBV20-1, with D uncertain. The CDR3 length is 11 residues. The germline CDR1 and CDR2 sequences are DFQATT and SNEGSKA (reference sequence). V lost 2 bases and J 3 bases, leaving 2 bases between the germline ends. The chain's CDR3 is CSARYYNEQFF. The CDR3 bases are TGCAGTGCTAGATACTACAATGAGCAGTTCTTC.

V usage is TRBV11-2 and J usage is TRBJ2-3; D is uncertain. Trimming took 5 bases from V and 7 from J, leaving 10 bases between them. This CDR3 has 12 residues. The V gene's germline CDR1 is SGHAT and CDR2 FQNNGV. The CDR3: CASSIVTHTQYF. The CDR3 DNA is TGTGCCAGCAGCATTGTGACCCATACGCAGTATTTT.

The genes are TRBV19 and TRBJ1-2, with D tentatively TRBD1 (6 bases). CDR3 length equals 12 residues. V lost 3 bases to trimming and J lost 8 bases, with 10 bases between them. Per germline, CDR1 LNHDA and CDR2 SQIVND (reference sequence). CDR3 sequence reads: CASSIRGGGYTF. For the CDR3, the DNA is TGTGCCAGTAGTATCAGGGGAGGGGGCTACACCTTC. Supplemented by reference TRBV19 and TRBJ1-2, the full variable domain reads DGGITQSPKYLFRKEGQNVTLSCEQNLNHDAMYWYRQDPGQGLRLIYYSQIVNDFQKGDIAEGYSVSREKKESFPLTVTSAQKNPTAFYLCASSIRGGGYTFGSGTRLTVV.

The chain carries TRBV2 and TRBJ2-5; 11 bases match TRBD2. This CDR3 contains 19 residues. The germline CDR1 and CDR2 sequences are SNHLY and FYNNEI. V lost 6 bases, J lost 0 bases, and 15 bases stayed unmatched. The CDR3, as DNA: TGTGCCAGCAGCCTACCAGCGAGGGCTAGCGGGGGGAACCAAGAGACCCAGTACTTC. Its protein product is CASSLPARASGGNQETQYF.

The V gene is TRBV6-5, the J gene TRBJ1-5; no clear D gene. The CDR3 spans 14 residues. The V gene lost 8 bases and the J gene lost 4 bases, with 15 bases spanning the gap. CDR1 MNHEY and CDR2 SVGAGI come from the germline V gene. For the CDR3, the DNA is TGTGCCAGCGGTTCGAGGTTCAGTAATCAGCCCCAGCATTTT. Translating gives CASGSRFSNQPQHF.

CDR3 DNA: TGTGCCTGGAGTGTACCCGGGGGAAGTTTTTACGAGCAGTACTTC. It codes for CAWSVPGGSFYEQYF. The V call is TRBV30, the J call TRBJ2-7, with D tentatively TRBD2 (6 bases). This CDR3 region has 15 residues. The V end lost 0 bases, the J end lost 4 bases, and 16 bases lay between the germline ends. Germline V gene data show CDR1 as GTSNPN and CDR2 as SVGIG (reference sequence).

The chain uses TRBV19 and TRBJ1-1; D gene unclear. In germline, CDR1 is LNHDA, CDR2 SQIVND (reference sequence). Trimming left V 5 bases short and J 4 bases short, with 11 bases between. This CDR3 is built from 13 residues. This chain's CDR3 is CASSRGRGTEAFF. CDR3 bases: TGTGCCAGTAGTCGCGGCCGGGGCACTGAAGCTTTCTTT.